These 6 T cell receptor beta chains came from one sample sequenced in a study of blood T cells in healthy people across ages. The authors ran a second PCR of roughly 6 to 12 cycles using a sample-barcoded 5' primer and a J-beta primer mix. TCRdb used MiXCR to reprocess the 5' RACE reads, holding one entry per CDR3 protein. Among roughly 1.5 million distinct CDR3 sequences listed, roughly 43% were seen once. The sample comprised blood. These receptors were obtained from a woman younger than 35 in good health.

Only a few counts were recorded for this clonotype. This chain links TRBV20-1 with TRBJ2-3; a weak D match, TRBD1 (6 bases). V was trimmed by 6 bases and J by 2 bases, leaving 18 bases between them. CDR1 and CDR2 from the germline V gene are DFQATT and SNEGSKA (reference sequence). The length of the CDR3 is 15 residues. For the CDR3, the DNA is TGCAGTGCCCAGCTGGGGGCGCTTTACACAGATACGCAGTATTTT. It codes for CSAQLGALYTDTQYF.

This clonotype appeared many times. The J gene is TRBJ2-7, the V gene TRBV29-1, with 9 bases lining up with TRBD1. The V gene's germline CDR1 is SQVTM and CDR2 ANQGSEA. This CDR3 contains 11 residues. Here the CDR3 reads CSGQGSYEQYF. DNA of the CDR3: TGCAGTGGACAGGGGTCTTACGAGCAGTACTTC.

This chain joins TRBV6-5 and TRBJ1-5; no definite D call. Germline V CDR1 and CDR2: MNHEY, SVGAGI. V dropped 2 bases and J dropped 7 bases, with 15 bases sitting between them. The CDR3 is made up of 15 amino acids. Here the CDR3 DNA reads TGTGCCAGCAGTTACGCGAGAGAGGGTCGACAGCCCCAGCATTTT. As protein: CASSYAREGRQPQHF.

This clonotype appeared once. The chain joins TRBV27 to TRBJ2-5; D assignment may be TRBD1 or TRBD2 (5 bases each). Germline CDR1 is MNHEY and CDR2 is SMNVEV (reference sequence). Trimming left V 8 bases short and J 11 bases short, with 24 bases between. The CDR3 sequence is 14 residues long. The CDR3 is CASASGTHLHEQYF. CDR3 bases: TGTGCCAGCGCTTCCGGGACCCATCTCCATGAGCAGTACTTC.

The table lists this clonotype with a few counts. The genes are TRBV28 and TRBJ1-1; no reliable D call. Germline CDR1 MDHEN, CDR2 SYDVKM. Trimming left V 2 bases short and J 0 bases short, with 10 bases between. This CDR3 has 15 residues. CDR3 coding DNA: TGTGCCAGCAGTTTACTCGGCGTTATGAACACTGAAGCTTTCTTT. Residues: CASSLLGVMNTEAFF. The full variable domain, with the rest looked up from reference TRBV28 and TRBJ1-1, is DVKVTQSSRYLVKRTGEKVFLECVQDMDHENMFWYRQDPGLGLRLIYFSYDVKMKEKGDIPEGYSVSREKKERFSLILESASTNQTSMYLCASSLLGVMNTEAFFGQGTRLTVV.

CDR3 in amino acids: CAISAGTAEKLFF. The CDR3 DNA sequence: TGTGCCATCAGTGCCGGGACAGCTGAAAAACTGTTTTTT. This chain uses TRBV10-3 with TRBJ1-4; 7 bases line up with TRBD1. The CDR3 has 13 amino acids. CDR1 and CDR2 from the germline V gene are ENHRY and SYGVKD. V dropped 4 bases and J dropped 7; count of bases not matched to a gene: 3.